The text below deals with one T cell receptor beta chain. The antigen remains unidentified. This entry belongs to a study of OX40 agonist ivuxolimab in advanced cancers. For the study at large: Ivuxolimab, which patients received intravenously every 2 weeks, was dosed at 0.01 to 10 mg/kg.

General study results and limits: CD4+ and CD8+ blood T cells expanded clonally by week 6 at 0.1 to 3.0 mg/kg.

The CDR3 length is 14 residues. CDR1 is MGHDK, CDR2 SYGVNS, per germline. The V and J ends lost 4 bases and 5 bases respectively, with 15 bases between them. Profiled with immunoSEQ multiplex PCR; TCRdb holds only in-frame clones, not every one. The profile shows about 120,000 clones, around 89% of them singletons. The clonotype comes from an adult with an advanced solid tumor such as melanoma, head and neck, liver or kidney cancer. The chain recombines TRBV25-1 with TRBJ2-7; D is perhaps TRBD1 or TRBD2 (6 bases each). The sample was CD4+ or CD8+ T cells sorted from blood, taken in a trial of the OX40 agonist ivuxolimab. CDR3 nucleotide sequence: TGTGCCAGCAGTGGAGGGCTCGGGGGCGACGAGCAGTACTTC. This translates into CASSGGLGGDEQYF.